There are a few counts of the clone carrying this TCR beta chain. Its matching antigen is unknown. One end of the junction does not line up with germline, which may come from a read error. CD4+CD45RO+CD25- cells were isolated as memory CD4+ T cells. Full-length variable regions came from constant-region reverse primers plus semi-nested Nested Universal Primer A PCR. TCRdb processed the 5' RACE reads anew with MiXCR; each CDR3 protein has one entry. The table shows 55,000 to 70,000 distinct CDR3 sequences, with about 28% occurring only once. Overall study findings and caveats: The TCR gene usage of tumor memory CD4+ T cells clustered together with blood and lymph node memory CD4+ cells and with lymph node naive CD4+ cells. Tumor Treg TCRs overlapped most with tumor naive CD4+ cells.

Sequencing was carried out using tumor-infiltrating memory CD4+ T cells sorted from the breast tumor. As to subset: memory CD4+ T cells, CD4+CD45RO+CD25-. This sequence originates from a female donor with breast cancer.

CDR3: CTTSSLTALSYEQYF. The CDR3 DNA follows: TGTACCACCAGCAGCTTGACAGCCCTCTCCTACGAGCAGTACTTC. The V call is TRBV15, the J call TRBJ2-7; tentative D call: TRBD1 (5 bases). In germline, CDR1 is LNHNV, CDR2 YYDKDF (reference sequence). The CDR3 loop spans 15 amino acids.